At least ten counts were recorded for the clone carrying this TCR beta chain. Alongside a J-beta primer mix, a sample-barcoded 5' primer served in a second PCR lasting about 6 to 12 cycles. A 12-random-nucleotide template-switch adaptor tagged each cDNA molecule. Each CDR3 protein is one row after TCRdb ran MiXCR on the 5' RACE reads. The sample holds hundreds of thousands of distinct CDR3 sequences, under 25% seen once. The data derive from a study of blood T cells in healthy people across ages. The ends were cut back, 3 bases at V and 10 bases at J, with 26 bases in the middle. Germline CDR1 is MGHRA and CDR2 is YSYEKL. The CDR3 covers 17 residues.

The source is a man aged 65 to 79 in good health. The chain links TRBV4-1 to TRBJ2-3; D may correspond to TRBD1 or TRBD2 (5 bases each). Specimen: blood. CDR3 protein: CASSHRPTERGLGAQYF. DNA of the CDR3: TGCGCCAGCAGCCACCGCCCCACCGAGAGGGGTCTCGGTGCGCAGTATTTT.